A selection of T cell receptor beta chains follows, all from one sample in a study of shared clonotypes between healthy human individuals. Clones were read by immunoSEQ multiplex PCR, and TCRdb kept only the in-frame ones, dropping some. The table shows millions of clones, with 85% to 95% occurring only once. The sequenced sample was naive CD4+ T cells from PBMCs. These receptors were taken from a man between 18 and 29 years old in good health. Some clones in this sample may be carry-over from other donors' samples. CDR3s include the opening cysteine and the closing phenylalanine or tryptophan. The D gene is left open where the match is weak. Part of the rows lack a size; the others show once, few, many or a class for expanded clones.

J	size	V	D	DNA	CDR3
TRBJ1-1	NA	TRBV18	NA	TGTGCCAGCTCACCATATCAAGAAAACACTGAAGCTTTCTTT	CASSPYQENTEAFF
TRBJ2-3	NA	TRBV16	NA	TGTGCCAGCAGCCGCGCCTTGGGGGATACGCAGTATTTT	CASSRALGDTQYF
TRBJ2-7	NA	TRBV27	NA	TGTGCCAGCAGCAGAGCGTGGGCGGGTGGCTCCTACGAGCAGTACTTC	CASSRAWAGGSYEQYF
TRBJ1-1	once	TRBV10-1	NA	TGCGCCAGCAGTGAGGGCAGGGATGGGTTTTTCGCTGAAGCTTTCTTT	CASSEGRDGFFAEAFF
TRBJ1-5	NA	TRBV7-3	NA	TGTGCCAGCAGCTTAGACAGTTTCCAGCCCCAGCATTTT	CASSLDSFQPQHF
TRBJ2-3	NA	TRBV4-1	NA	TGCGCCAGCAGCCTAGCCCGGGACACAGATACGCAGTATTTT	CASSLARDTDTQYF
TRBJ2-2	once	TRBV7-9	NA	TGTGCCAACCTAGAATCCGCGGCACTTGGGGAGCTGTTTTTT	CANLESAALGELFF
TRBJ2-5	NA	TRBV6-5	NA	TGTGCCAGCAGTTACAGTCGGACGGTAGAGACCCAGTACTTC	CASSYSRTVETQYF
TRBJ2-3	NA	TRBV4-3	NA	TGCGCCAGCAGCCAAGATCGGCTCACAGATACGCAGTATTTT	CASSQDRLTDTQYF
TRBJ1-5	NA	TRBV28	TRBD1	TGTGCCAGCAGTTTGAGGGGAGACAGGGATAGCAATCAGCCCCAGCATTTT	CASSLRGDRDSNQPQHF
TRBJ2-7	NA	TRBV5-6	NA	TGTGCCAGCAGCTTGATGTTGGGGGAGCAGTACTTC	CASSLMLGEQYF
TRBJ1-1	NA	TRBV2	TRBD1	TGTGCCAGCAAACCGGGACAGGGCCACACTGAAGCTTTCTTT	CASKPGQGHTEAFF
TRBJ2-7	NA	TRBV6-6	NA	TGTGCCAGCAGTTACTCGAGTGTCAGGAACTCCTACGAGCAGTACTTC	CASSYSSVRNSYEQYF
TRBJ1-2	NA	TRBV28	NA	TGTGCCAGCAGTTTCTCAGGCAGGGTGATGAATCGGAATGGCTACACCTTC	CASSFSGRVMNRNGYTF
TRBJ1-3	NA	TRBV30	NA	TGTGCCTGGAGTTTACGGGGAGGTGGAAACACCATATATTTT	CAWSLRGGGNTIYF
TRBJ1-1	NA	TRBV7-3	NA	TGTGCCAGCAGCTTAAGGTACCAGGGCCCGAACACTGAAGCTTTCTTT	CASSLRYQGPNTEAFF
TRBJ1-4	once	TRBV7-2	NA	TGTGCCAGCAGACAAGGCGGGCGGAGGGAAAAACTGTTTTTT	CASRQGGRREKLFF
TRBJ2-1	NA	TRBV4-3	NA	TGCGCCAGCAGCCCCGGCGGGCTCTCCAATGAGCAGTTCTTC	CASSPGGLSNEQFF
TRBJ2-7	NA	TRBV10-3	NA	TGTGCCATCAAAGGGGGGTCGCCGGTCTCCTACGAGCAGTACTTC	CAIKGGSPVSYEQYF
TRBJ2-1	NA	TRBV11-3	NA	TGTGCCAGCAGCTTAGAGGGTACCCCGAACAATGAGCAGTTCTTC	CASSLEGTPNNEQFF
TRBJ2-7	NA	TRBV5-1	TRBD1	TGCGCCAGCAGCTCCTATACAGGGGCGAACTACGAGCAGTACTTC	CASSSYTGANYEQYF
TRBJ2-7	once	TRBV7-2	TRBD1	TGTGCCAGCAGCTTAGTAGGGACAGGGGGTTACGAGCAGTACTTC	CASSLVGTGGYEQYF